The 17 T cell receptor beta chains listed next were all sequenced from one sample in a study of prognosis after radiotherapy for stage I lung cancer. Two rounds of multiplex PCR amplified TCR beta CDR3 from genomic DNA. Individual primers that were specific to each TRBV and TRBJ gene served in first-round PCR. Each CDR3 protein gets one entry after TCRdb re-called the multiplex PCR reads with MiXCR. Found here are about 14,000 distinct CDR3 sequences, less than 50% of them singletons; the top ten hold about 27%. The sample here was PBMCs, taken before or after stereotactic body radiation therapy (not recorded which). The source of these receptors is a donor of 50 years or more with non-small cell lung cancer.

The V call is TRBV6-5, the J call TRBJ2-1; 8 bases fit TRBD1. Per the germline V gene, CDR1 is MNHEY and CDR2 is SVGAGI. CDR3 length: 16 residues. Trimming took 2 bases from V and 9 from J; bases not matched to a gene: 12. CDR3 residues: CASSYLRTGPGTEQFF. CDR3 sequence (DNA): TGTGCCAGCAGTTACCTACGGACAGGGCCGGGAACTGAGCAGTTCTTC.

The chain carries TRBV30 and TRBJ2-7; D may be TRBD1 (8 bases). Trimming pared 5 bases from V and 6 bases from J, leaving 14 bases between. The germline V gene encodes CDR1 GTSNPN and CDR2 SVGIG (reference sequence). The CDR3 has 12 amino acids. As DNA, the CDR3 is TGTGCCTGGGACAGGGGAGGGGTCGAGCAGTACTTC. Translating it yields CAWDRGGVEQYF.

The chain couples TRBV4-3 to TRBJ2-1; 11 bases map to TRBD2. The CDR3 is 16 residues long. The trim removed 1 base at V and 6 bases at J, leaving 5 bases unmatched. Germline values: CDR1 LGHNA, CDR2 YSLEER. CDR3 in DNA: TGCGCCAGCAGCCAAGCCCCTAGCGGGAGGTTCAATGAGCAGTTCTTC. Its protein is CASSQAPSGRFNEQFF.

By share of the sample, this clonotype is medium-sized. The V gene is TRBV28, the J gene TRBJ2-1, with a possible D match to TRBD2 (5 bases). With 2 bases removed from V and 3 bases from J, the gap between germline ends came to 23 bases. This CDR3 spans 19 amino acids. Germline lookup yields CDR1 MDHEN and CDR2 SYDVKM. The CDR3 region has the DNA TGTGCCAGCAGTTTACCGCCCCAGGACCCAAGAGGGCTCTACAATGAGCAGTTCTTC. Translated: CASSLPPQDPRGLYNEQFF.

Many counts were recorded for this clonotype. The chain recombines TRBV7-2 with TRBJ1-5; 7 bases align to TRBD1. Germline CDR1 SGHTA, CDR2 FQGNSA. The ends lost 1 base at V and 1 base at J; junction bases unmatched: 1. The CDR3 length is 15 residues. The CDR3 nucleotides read TGTGCCAGCAGCTTAGAGGGGGCCAGCAATCAGCCCCAGCATTTT. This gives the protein CASSLEGASNQPQHF.

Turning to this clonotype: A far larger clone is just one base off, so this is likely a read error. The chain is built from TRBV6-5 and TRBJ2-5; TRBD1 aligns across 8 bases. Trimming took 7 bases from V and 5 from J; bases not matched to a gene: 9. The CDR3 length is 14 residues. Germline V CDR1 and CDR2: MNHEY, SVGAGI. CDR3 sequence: CASNTYRDRETQYF. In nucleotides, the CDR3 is TGTGCCAGCAACACCTACCGGGACAGGGAGACCCAGTACTTC.

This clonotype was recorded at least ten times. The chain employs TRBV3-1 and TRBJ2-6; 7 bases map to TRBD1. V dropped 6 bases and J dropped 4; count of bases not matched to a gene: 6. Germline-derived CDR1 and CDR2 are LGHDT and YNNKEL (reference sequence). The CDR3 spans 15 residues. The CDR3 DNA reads TGTGCCAGCAGACTCACAGGGGTCGGGGCCAACGTCCTGACTTTC. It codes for CASRLTGVGANVLTF. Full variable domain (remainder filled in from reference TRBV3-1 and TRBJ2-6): DTAVSQTPKYLVTQMGNDKSIKCEQNLGHDTMYWYKQDSKKFLKIMFSYNNKELIINETVPNRFSPKSPDKAHLNLHINSLELGDSAVYFCASRLTGVGANVLTFGAGSRLTVL.

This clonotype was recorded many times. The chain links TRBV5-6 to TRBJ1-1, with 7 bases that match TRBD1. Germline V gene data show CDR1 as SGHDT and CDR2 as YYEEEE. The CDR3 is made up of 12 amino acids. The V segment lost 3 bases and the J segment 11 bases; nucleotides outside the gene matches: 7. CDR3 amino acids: CASSWTGSGAFF. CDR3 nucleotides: TGTGCCAGCAGCTGGACAGGTTCAGGGGCTTTCTTT.

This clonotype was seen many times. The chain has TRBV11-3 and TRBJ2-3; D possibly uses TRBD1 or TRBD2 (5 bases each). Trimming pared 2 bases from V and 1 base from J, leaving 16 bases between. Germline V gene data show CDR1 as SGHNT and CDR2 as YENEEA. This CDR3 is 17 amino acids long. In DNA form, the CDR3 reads TGTGCCAGCAGCTTATGTCATCGGGACCAATGCACAGATACGCAGTATTTT. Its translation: CASSLCHRDQCTDTQYF.

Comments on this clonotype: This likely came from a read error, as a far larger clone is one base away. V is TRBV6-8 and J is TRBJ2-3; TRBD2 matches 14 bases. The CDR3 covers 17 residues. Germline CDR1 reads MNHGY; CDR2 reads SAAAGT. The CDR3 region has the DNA TGTGGCAGCAGTTGGGGGACTAGCGGGAGCGCGACAGATACGCAGTATTTT. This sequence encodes CGSSWGTSGSATDTQYF.

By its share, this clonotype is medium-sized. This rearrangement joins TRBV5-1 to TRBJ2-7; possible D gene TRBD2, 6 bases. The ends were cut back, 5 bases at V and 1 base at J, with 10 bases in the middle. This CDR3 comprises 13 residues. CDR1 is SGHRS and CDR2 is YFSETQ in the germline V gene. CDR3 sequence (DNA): TGCGCCAGCAGAGCCGGGGGTTCCTACGAGCAGTACTTC. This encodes CASRAGGSYEQYF.

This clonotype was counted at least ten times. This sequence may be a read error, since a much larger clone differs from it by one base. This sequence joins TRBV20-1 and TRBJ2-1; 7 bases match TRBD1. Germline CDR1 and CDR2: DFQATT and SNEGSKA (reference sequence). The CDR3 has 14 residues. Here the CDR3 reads CSARRTGSYNEQSF. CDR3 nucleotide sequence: TGCAGTGCTAGGAGGACAGGCTCCTACAATGAGCAGTCCTTC.

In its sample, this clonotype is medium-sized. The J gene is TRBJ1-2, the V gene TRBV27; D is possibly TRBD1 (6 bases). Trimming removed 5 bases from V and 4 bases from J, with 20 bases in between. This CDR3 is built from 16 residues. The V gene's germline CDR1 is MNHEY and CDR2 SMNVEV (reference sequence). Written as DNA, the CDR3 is TGTGCCAGCAGTCAAGGGGGACGGCCAGTCCTCTATGGCTACACCTTC. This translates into CASSQGGRPVLYGYTF.

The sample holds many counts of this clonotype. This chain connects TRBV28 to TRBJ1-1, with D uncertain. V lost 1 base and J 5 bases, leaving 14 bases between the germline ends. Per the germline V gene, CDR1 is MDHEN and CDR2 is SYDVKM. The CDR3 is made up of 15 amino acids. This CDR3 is CASSLSFPRSTEAFF. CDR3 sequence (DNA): TGTGCCAGCAGTTTATCTTTCCCCCGAAGTACTGAAGCTTTCTTT.

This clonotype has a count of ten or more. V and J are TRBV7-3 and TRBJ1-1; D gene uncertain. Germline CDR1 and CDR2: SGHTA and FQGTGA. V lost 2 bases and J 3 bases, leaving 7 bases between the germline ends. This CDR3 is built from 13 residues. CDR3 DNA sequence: TGTGCCAGCAGCTTATTAAGCGACACTGAAGCTTTCTTT. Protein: CASSLLSDTEAFF.

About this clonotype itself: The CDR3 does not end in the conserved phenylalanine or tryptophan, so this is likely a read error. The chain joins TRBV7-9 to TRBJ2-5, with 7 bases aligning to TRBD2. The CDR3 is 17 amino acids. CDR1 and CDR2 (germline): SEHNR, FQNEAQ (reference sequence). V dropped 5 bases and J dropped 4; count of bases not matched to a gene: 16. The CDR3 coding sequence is TGTGCCAGCAGCAAAGCGGGGTTGGTCAGAGATGTAGAGACCCAGTACTTA. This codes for CASSKAGLVRDVETQYL.

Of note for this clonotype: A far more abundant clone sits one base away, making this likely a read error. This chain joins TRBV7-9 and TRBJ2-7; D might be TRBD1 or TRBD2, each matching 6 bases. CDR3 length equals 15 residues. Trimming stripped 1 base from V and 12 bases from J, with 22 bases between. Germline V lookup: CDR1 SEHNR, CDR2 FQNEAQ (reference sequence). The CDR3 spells CASSLVSGGRRGSYF. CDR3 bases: TGTGCCAGCAGCTTAGTTTCCGGGGGCAGGAGGGGATCGTACTTC.